The 30 T cell receptor beta chains below all came from one sample that was sequenced in a study of regulatory T cells in long-lasting Graves disease. Time point specified: newly diagnosed GD, antithyroid drugs for less than 3 months. The TCR library was prepared using RNA isolated from PBMCs. Library construction for TCR beta used iRepertoire HTBI primers and Arm-PCR of CDR3 regions. TCRdb re-analysed the multiplex PCR reads in MiXCR, keeping a single row per CDR3 protein. The repertoire consists of 440,000 or so distinct CDR3 sequences, with about 15% occurring once and the leading ten covering approximately 15%. The same sample was also studied in work on T cells in Graves' hyperthyroidism and ophthalmopathy.

The specimen was peripheral blood mononuclear cells (PBMCs), collected at new diagnosis, from a patient treated with antithyroid drugs. Receptors were obtained from a woman under 40 with Graves disease.

The J gene is TRBJ2-7, the V gene TRBV20-1; 12 bases align to TRBD2. This CDR3 comprises 14 residues. Germline V gives CDR1 DFQATT, CDR2 SNEGSKA (reference sequence). V lost 1 base and J lost 5; bases outside the gene matches: 3. CDR3 bases: TGCAGTGCTAGAGGACTAGCGGGAGACCACGAGCAGTACTTC. Residues: CSARGLAGDHEQYF.

In its sample, this clonotype was seen a few times. V and J are TRBV5-6 and TRBJ2-1, with D possibly being TRBD1 or TRBD2 (5 bases each). The germline V gene encodes CDR1 SGHDT and CDR2 YYEEEE. The CDR3 consists of 15 residues. V was pared by 1 base and J by 10 bases, with 18 bases between. The CDR3 sequence is CASSLLETGREEQFF. The CDR3 coding sequence is TGTGCCAGCAGCTTGCTGGAGACGGGCAGGGAGGAGCAGTTCTTC.

At least ten counts were recorded for this clonotype. This chain uses TRBV28 with TRBJ2-1; tentative D call: TRBD2 (6 bases). The germline CDR1 and CDR2 sequences are MDHEN and SYDVKM. The V end was cut by 7 bases, the J end by 4 bases, with 14 bases between. The CDR3 runs to 14 residues. The CDR3 nucleotides read TGTGCCAGCAATCCTGCGGGGTATTACAATGAGCAGTTCTTC. Amino acids: CASNPAGYYNEQFF.

This clonotype occurred many times. The genes are TRBV27 and TRBJ2-3; unclear D gene. Per germline, CDR1 MNHEY and CDR2 SMNVEV (reference sequence). V gave up 3 bases and J gave up 3 bases, with 16 bases separating them. The CDR3 contains 16 residues. The CDR3 nucleotides read TGTGCCAGCAGTTTGCCCGGGTCAATTGGTACAGATACGCAGTATTTT. It translates to CASSLPGSIGTDTQYF.

The chain combines TRBV25-1 with TRBJ1-4; no firm D call. V was trimmed by 4 bases and J by 0 bases, leaving 0 bases between them. CDR3 length: 12 amino acids. The germline V gene has CDR1 MGHDK and CDR2 SYGVNS. DNA for the CDR3: TGTGCCAGCAGTGCAACTAATGAAAAACTGTTTTTT. It translates to CASSATNEKLFF.

The rearrangement joins TRBV18 to TRBJ2-2; tentative D call: TRBD1 (5 bases). CDR1 and CDR2 (germline): KGHSH, LQKENI. The CDR3 sequence is 17 residues long. V lost 1 base and J 0 bases, leaving 12 bases between the germline ends. The CDR3 DNA reads as TGTGCCAGCTCACCACGGGTTTCAGGGACGAACACCGGGGAGCTGTTTTTT. This translates into CASSPRVSGTNTGELFF.

This clonotype has more than one count but fewer than ten. A read error may be the cause here, since a much bigger clone is one base away. Since no conserved phenylalanine or tryptophan closes the CDR3, a read error is the likely cause. This chain links TRBV20-1 with TRBJ2-3; TRBD2 matches at 7 bases. This CDR3 is 11 amino acids long. Germline V gene data show CDR1 as DFQATT and CDR2 as SNEGSKA (reference sequence). V gave up 6 bases and J gave up 7 bases; unmatched junction bases: 4. CDR3 sequence: CSAGGSYTQYS. The CDR3 coding sequence is TGCAGTGCGGGCGGGAGTTATACGCAGTATTCT.

This chain joins TRBV2 and TRBJ1-2; the D gene is possibly TRBD1 (6 bases). The CDR3 totals 13 residues. Germline-derived CDR1 and CDR2 are SNHLY and FYNNEI. The V gene lost 4 bases and the J gene lost 6 bases, with 12 bases spanning the gap. For the CDR3, the DNA is TGTGCCAGCAGTGCCGAACAGGGCCATGGCTACACCTTC. This sequence encodes CASSAEQGHGYTF.

The chain couples TRBV20-1 to TRBJ2-1, with 13 bases matching TRBD2. CDR3 length: 15 amino acids. Germline lookup yields CDR1 DFQATT and CDR2 SNEGSKA (reference sequence). V trimming: 3 bases; J trimming: 3 bases; junction bases outside the gene matches: 2. The DNA for the CDR3 is TGCAGTGCTAGGGGGACTAGCGGGAACTACAATGAGCAGTTCTTC. It is translated as CSARGTSGNYNEQFF.

V is TRBV7-3 and J is TRBJ2-3; TRBD2 matches at 13 bases. This CDR3 has 18 amino acids. V trimming: 1 base; J trimming: 5 bases; junction bases outside the gene matches: 9. Germline-derived CDR1 and CDR2 are SGHTA and FQGTGA. CDR3: CASSLRGLAGNQGDTQYF. DNA of the CDR3: TGTGCCAGCAGCTTAAGGGGACTAGCGGGAAACCAGGGAGATACGCAGTATTTT. Drawing the rest from reference TRBV7-3 and TRBJ2-3, the complete variable domain is GAGVSQTPSNKVTEKGKYVELRCDPISGHTALYWYRQSLGQGPEFLIYFQGTGAADDSGLPNDRFFAVRPEGSVSTLKIQRTERGDSAVYLCASSLRGLAGNQGDTQYFGPGTRLTVL.

This clonotype appeared many times. The rearrangement links TRBV12-3 or TRBV12-4 to TRBJ2-7; TRBD2 agrees at 7 bases. The V and J ends lost 5 bases and 6 bases, in that order; junction bases with no gene match: 7. This CDR3 contains 13 residues. The CDR3: CASSPYGGFEQYF. CDR3 coding DNA: TGTGCCAGCAGTCCTTACGGGGGGTTCGAGCAGTACTTC.

The rearrangement uses TRBV6-2 or TRBV6-3 and TRBJ1-1; 7 bases line up with TRBD1. The ends lost 0 bases at V and 0 bases at J; junction bases unmatched: 10. Germline assignment: CDR1 MNHEY and CDR2 SVGEGT. CDR3 size: 18 residues. The CDR3 coding sequence is TGTGCCAGCAGTTACTCGGCACCGGGACAGTGGATGAACACTGAAGCTTTCTTT. Amino acids: CASSYSAPGQWMNTEAFF.

The chain carries TRBV5-4 and TRBJ2-5; D is unclear. The CDR3 covers 11 residues. Germline-derived CDR1 and CDR2 are SGHNT and YYREEE (reference sequence). Trimming pared 7 bases from V and 4 bases from J, leaving 8 bases between. The CDR3 region has the DNA TGTGCCAGCGAGACTGGAGAGACCCAGTACTTC. Translated, it gives CASETGETQYF.

The CDR3 DNA sequence: TGTGCCAGCAGCTCGGGCCCTCTCCAATACGACACTGAAGCTTTCTTT. As protein: CASSSGPLQYDTEAFF. The chain joins TRBV6-1 to TRBJ1-1; D uncertain. CDR1 is MNHNS, CDR2 SASEGT, per germline. V shed 6 bases and J shed 3 bases, with 20 bases lying between them. This CDR3 region has 16 residues.

Ten or more counts support this clonotype. V is TRBV18 and J is TRBJ2-7; 9 positions agree with TRBD2. The CDR3 is 14 residues long. Germline assignment: CDR1 KGHSH and CDR2 LQKENI. The J segment lost 5 bases and the V segment lost 3 bases, leaving 5 bases of the junction unmatched. This CDR3 is CASSPGLATHEQYF. In DNA form, the CDR3 reads TGTGCCAGCTCACCGGGACTAGCTACACACGAGCAGTACTTC.

In this sample, this clonotype turned up many times. V and J are TRBV12-3 or TRBV12-4 and TRBJ2-5; 11 bases fit TRBD1. The CDR3 totals 15 residues. Losses at the gene ends were 5 bases for V and 3 bases for J; bases not matched to a gene: 5. CDR3 sequence reads: CASSHGDRGEETQYF. The CDR3 nucleotides read TGTGCCAGCAGTCACGGGGACAGGGGGGAAGAGACCCAGTACTTC.

Points on this clonotype: Being one base from a much bigger clone, this may be a read error. The chain has TRBV6-5 and TRBJ2-5; 9 positions agree with TRBD2. The CDR3 totals 16 residues. Germline V CDR1 and CDR2: MNHEY, SVGAGI. CDR3 nucleotide sequence: TGTGCCAGCAGTTGGGTAGCGGGAGAGGTAGGAGAGACCCGGTACTTC. It translates to CASSWVAGEVGETRYF.

This clonotype was observed a handful of times. The chain is built from TRBV7-9 and TRBJ2-1; D is possibly TRBD1 or TRBD2 (5 bases each). The CDR3 extends over 12 amino acids. Germline values: CDR1 SEHNR, CDR2 FQNEAQ (reference sequence). Deletions cut 5 bases from V and 7 bases from J, with 9 bases between. The CDR3 region has the DNA TGTGCCAGCAGCGGGGGTTGGAATGAGCAGTTCTTC. This codes for CASSGGWNEQFF.

This clonotype was observed many times. The chain carries TRBV6-9 and TRBJ1-2; D perhaps matches TRBD1 (5 bases). V was trimmed by 3 bases and J by 2 bases, leaving 16 bases between them. The germline V gene encodes CDR1 MNHGY and CDR2 SVAAGI. There are 16 residues in the CDR3. This CDR3 is CASSYLTGTLNYGYTF. The CDR3 bases are TGTGCCAGCAGTTACTTAACGGGGACTTTAAACTATGGCTACACCTTC.

In this sample, this clonotype turned up a few times. V gene TRBV2 combines with J gene TRBJ2-2; the match to TRBD2 covers 8 bases. Germline CDR1 is SNHLY and CDR2 is FYNNEI. This CDR3 contains 13 residues. Losses at the gene ends were 6 bases for V and 6 bases for J; bases not matched to a gene: 3. CDR3 DNA: TGTGCCAGCAGGCGGACTAGCTCCGGGGAGCTGTTTTTT. Its protein product is CASRRTSSGELFF.

This clonotype is a singleton in its sample. A much larger clone sits a single nucleotide away, making a read error possible. V is TRBV2 and J is TRBJ2-7; D may correspond to TRBD1 or TRBD2 (5 bases each). This CDR3 spans 13 amino acids. Germline V CDR1 and CDR2: SNHLY, FYNNEI. The CDR3 DNA reads TGTGCCAGCAGCATGGGACGGACTTACGAGCTGTACTTC. Encoded protein: CASSMGRTYELYF.

This clonotype has at least ten counts. The J gene is TRBJ2-7, the V gene TRBV20-1; TRBD2 might be the D (6 bases). This CDR3 has 14 residues. Germline V gene sequence: CDR1 DFQATT, CDR2 SNEGSKA (reference sequence). V shed 0 bases and J shed 5 bases, with 14 bases lying between them. The CDR3 sequence is CSARDSREADEQYF. The CDR3 nucleotides read TGCAGTGCTAGAGATTCCAGGGAGGCAGACGAGCAGTACTTC.

The chain carries TRBV5-1 and TRBJ1-6, with D unclear. In germline, CDR1 is SGHRS, CDR2 YFSETQ. Trimming took 1 base from V and 7 from J, leaving 12 bases between them. This CDR3 is built from 15 residues. As DNA, the CDR3 is TGCGCCAGCAGCTTGATTCCAGGAGACAATTCACCCCTCCACTTT. It codes for CASSLIPGDNSPLHF.

This clonotype has at least ten counts. This chain links TRBV30 with TRBJ2-7; perhaps TRBD2 as D (5 bases). Trimming removed 0 bases from V and 4 bases from J, with 16 bases in between. Germline assignment: CDR1 GTSNPN and CDR2 SVGIG (reference sequence). There are 15 residues in the CDR3. For the CDR3, the DNA is TGTGCCTGGAGTGTACTTGAGGGAAGGTTTTACGAGCAGTACTTC. The encoded protein is CAWSVLEGRFYEQYF.

Notes on this clonotype: This may stem from a read error, because a much larger clone lies one nucleotide away. V usage is TRBV10-3 and J usage is TRBJ2-2; 11 nucleotides match TRBD1. Per germline, CDR1 ENHRY and CDR2 SYGVKD. There are 16 residues in the CDR3. The CDR3 DNA is TGTGCCACCAGTGCTCCGGGACAGGGGGTAACCGGGGAGCTGTTTTTT. Translated, it gives CATSAPGQGVTGELFF.

The sample holds many counts of this clonotype. The rearrangement uses TRBV7-3 and TRBJ2-3, with 12 bases fitting TRBD2. CDR3 length: 16 amino acids. Per the germline V gene, CDR1 is SGHTA and CDR2 is FQGTGA. V was pared by 2 bases and J by 4 bases, with 4 bases of the junction left unmatched. DNA for the CDR3: TGTGCCAGCAGCTTAGGAGCTAGCGGGAGGGCAGATACGCAGTATTTT. It is translated as CASSLGASGRADTQYF.

This clonotype was recorded many times. This chain links TRBV2 with TRBJ2-5; D gene ambiguous. CDR3 length: 14 amino acids. Germline CDR1 reads SNHLY; CDR2 reads FYNNEI. V was pared by 3 bases and J by 6 bases, with 14 bases between. The CDR3 DNA sequence: TGTGCCAGCAGTGAGCTTACCGATCCACAGACCCAGTACTTC. Translating it yields CASSELTDPQTQYF.

The rearrangement links TRBV29-1 to TRBJ1-1; D might be TRBD1 (6 bases). The CDR3 length is 14 residues. Trimming removed 4 bases from V and 3 bases from J, with 15 bases in between. Germline CDR1 SQVTM, CDR2 ANQGSEA. The CDR3 DNA sequence: TGCAGCGTTGTGGCCCCGGAGGGGGACACTGAAGCTTTCTTT. Residues: CSVVAPEGDTEAFF.

The CDR3 DNA follows: TGTGCCAGCAGTTTAGTGGGGTCAGCCTACGAGCAGTACTTC. This codes for CASSLVGSAYEQYF. The V call is TRBV12-3 or TRBV12-4, the J call TRBJ2-7; the D is unclear. V was cut by 1 base and J by 2 bases, with 9 bases left in between. The CDR3 is 14 amino acids.

This clonotype turned up a few times. The chain joins TRBV3-1 to TRBJ2-7; the match to TRBD2 covers 8 bases. The CDR3 has 13 residues. Germline V CDR1 and CDR2: LGHDT, YNNKEL (reference sequence). J was trimmed by 8 bases and V by 6 bases; bases with no gene match: 9. CDR3 sequence: CASRVPGGQKQYF. The CDR3, as DNA: TGTGCCAGCAGAGTTCCGGGAGGGCAGAAGCAGTACTTC.